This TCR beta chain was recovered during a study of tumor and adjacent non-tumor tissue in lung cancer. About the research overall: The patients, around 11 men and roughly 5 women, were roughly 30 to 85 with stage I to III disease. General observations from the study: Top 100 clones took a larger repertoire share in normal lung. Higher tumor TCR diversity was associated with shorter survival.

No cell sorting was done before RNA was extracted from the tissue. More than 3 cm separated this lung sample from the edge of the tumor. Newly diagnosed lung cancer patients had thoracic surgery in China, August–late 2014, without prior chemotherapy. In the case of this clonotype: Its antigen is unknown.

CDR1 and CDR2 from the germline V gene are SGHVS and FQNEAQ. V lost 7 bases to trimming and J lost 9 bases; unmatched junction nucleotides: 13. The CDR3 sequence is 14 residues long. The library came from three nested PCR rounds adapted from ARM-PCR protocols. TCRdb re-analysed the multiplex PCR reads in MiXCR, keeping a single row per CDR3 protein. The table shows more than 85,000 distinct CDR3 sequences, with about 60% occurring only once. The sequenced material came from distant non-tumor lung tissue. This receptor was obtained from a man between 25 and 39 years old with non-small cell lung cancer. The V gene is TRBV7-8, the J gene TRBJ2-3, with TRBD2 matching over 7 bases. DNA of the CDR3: TGTGCCAGCAACTCTCTGGGGACTAAAGGGACGCAGTATTTT. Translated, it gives CASNSLGTKGTQYF.